Each of the 18 T cell receptor beta chains below was sequenced from the same sample in a study of human T cells and chemical hapten exposure. TCRdb reprocessed the RACE reads with MiXCR, giving one entry per CDR3 protein. The sample includes about 140,000 distinct CDR3 sequences, about an eighth seen only once; the top ten take under 1.5%. Time point meaning: patch test 2, 6 weeks after DPC sensitization. As for treatment: therapeutic diphenylcyclopropenone sensitization with weekly scalp DPC. The material sequenced was whole blood, taken in connection with sensitization to the hapten diphenylcyclopropenone (DPC). The receptors were sampled from a woman aged 50 to 65 with alopecia areata. Some clones in this sample may be carry-over from other donors' samples.

The rearrangement links TRBV4-3 to TRBJ2-2; a possible D gene is TRBD1 (6 bases). The CDR3 is 16 residues long. Germline V gives CDR1 LGHNA, CDR2 YSLEER. V was shortened by 3 bases and J by 2 bases, with 13 bases between the two germline ends. CDR3 in amino acids: CASSQGTFGNTGELFF. The CDR3 DNA follows: TGCGCCAGCAGCCAGGGGACATTTGGAAACACCGGGGAGCTGTTTTTT.

This chain joins TRBV29-1 and TRBJ2-1; D is perhaps TRBD1 (5 bases). Per the germline V gene, CDR1 is SQVTM and CDR2 is ANQGSEA. The CDR3 consists of 14 residues. Trimming stripped 4 bases from V and 5 bases from J, with 15 bases between. This CDR3 reads CSVGKGNYNNEQFF. The CDR3 coding sequence is TGCAGCGTTGGTAAGGGGAATTATAACAATGAGCAGTTCTTC.

In its sample, this clonotype was seen a few times. V gene TRBV18 combines with J gene TRBJ1-1, with D possibly matching TRBD1 (6 bases). Germline lookup yields CDR1 KGHSH and CDR2 LQKENI. The CDR3 runs 14 residues. The V gene lost 3 bases and the J gene lost 3 bases, with 11 bases spanning the gap. CDR3 nucleotide sequence: TGTGCCAGCTCACCGCCTTACAGGGACACTGAAGCTTTCTTT. Its protein product is CASSPPYRDTEAFF.

This clonotype came up a few times. CDR3 nucleotides: TGTGCCAGCAGCACTCAGACGGGCCTTGGCTACGAGCAGTACTTC. As protein: CASSTQTGLGYEQYF. The V gene is TRBV7-9, the J gene TRBJ2-7; no clear D. Germline-derived CDR1 and CDR2 are SEHNR and FQNEAQ (reference sequence). Trimming shortened V by 5 bases and J by 3 bases, and 17 bases separated the two germline ends. The length of the CDR3 is 15 residues.

This clonotype showed up many times. The chain has TRBV10-3 and TRBJ2-3; D might be TRBD2 (5 bases). The germline gives CDR1 ENHRY, CDR2 SYGVKD. This CDR3 contains 16 residues. Deletions cut 2 bases from V and 1 base from J, with 13 bases between. CDR3 nucleotides: TGTGCCATCAGTGAGCGAGGGCTAGATGGCACAGATACGCAGTATTTT. Translation gives CAISERGLDGTDTQYF.

This clonotype was counted a few times. This chain joins TRBV2 and TRBJ2-3, with a weak D call TRBD2 (6 bases). V shed 6 bases and J shed 1 base, with 14 bases lying between them. CDR3 size: 15 residues. CDR1 SNHLY and CDR2 FYNNEI come from the germline V gene. CDR3 loop: CASRVRPSGTDTQYF. In DNA, the CDR3 is TGTGCCAGCAGGGTTCGGCCTAGCGGCACAGATACGCAGTATTTT. The full variable domain, rest sourced from reference TRBV2 and TRBJ2-3, is EPEVTQTPSHQVTQMGQEVILRCVPISNHLYFYWYRQILGQKVEFLVSFYNNEISEKSEIFDDQFSVERPDGSNFTLKIRSTKLEDSAMYFCASRVRPSGTDTQYFGPGTRLTVL.

This sequence joins TRBV7-9 and TRBJ2-5, with a tentative D call TRBD2 (6 bases). The CDR3 loop spans 13 amino acids. V was shortened by 3 bases and J by 4 bases, with 9 bases between the two germline ends. CDR1 and CDR2 (germline): SEHNR, FQNEAQ (reference sequence). The CDR3 DNA follows: TGTGCCAGCAGCTTGACGGAGGGAGAGACCCAGTACTTC. This translates into CASSLTEGETQYF.

The rearrangement links TRBV6-2 or TRBV6-3 to TRBJ2-7; D gene unclear. Germline lookup yields CDR1 MNHEY and CDR2 SVGEGT. V lost 2 bases to trimming and J lost 4 bases, with 6 bases between them. CDR3 length: 12 residues. DNA of the CDR3: TGTGCCAGCAGTTACGCACAGTACGAGCAGTACTTC. This translates into CASSYAQYEQYF.

This clonotype showed up just once. The chain carries TRBV20-1 and TRBJ1-1; the D gene is possibly TRBD1 (6 bases). This CDR3 is 15 amino acids long. V shed 0 bases and J shed 0 bases, with 11 bases lying between them. Per the germline V gene, CDR1 is DFQATT and CDR2 is SNEGSKA (reference sequence). This CDR3 reads CSARDLGAVNTEAFF. In DNA, the CDR3 is TGCAGTGCTAGAGATCTGGGGGCGGTGAACACTGAAGCTTTCTTT.

This rearrangement joins TRBV12-3 or TRBV12-4 to TRBJ1-1, with D maybe TRBD1 (5 bases). V gave up 6 bases and J gave up 3 bases, with 14 bases separating them. This CDR3 region has 14 residues. The CDR3: CASRPGLMDTEAFF. Written as DNA, the CDR3 is TGTGCCAGCAGGCCGGGGCTCATGGACACTGAAGCTTTCTTT.

This clonotype was seen only a few times. The rearrangement uses TRBV7-6 and TRBJ2-7; D unresolved. Germline CDR1 SGHVS, CDR2 FNYEAQ. This CDR3 has 11 residues. V lost 5 bases and J 2 bases, leaving 4 bases between the germline ends. CDR3: CASSNAYEQYF. The DNA for the CDR3 is TGTGCCAGCAGCAATGCCTACGAGCAGTACTTC. Supplemented by reference TRBV7-6 and TRBJ2-7, the full variable domain reads GAGVSQSPRYKVTKRGQDVALRCDPISGHVSLYWYRQALGQGPEFLTYFNYEAQQDKSGLPNDRFSAERPEGSISTLTIQRTEQRDSAMYRCASSNAYEQYFGPGTRLTVT.

Many counts were recorded for this clonotype. The rearrangement uses TRBV9 and TRBJ2-7, with 9 bases aligning to TRBD2. This CDR3 has 15 residues. CDR1 and CDR2 (germline): SGDLS, YYNGEE. Germline trimming cut 0 bases from V and 1 base from J; bases unmatched to any gene: 2. The CDR3 DNA is TGTGCCAGCAGCGTAGGTAGCGGGAGTTCCTACGAGCAGTACTTC. As protein: CASSVGSGSSYEQYF.

The sample holds one count of this clonotype. The J gene is TRBJ2-2, the V gene TRBV29-1, with D perhaps TRBD1 (6 bases). With 7 bases removed from V and 1 base from J, the gap between germline ends came to 13 bases. Germline V CDR1 and CDR2: SQVTM, ANQGSEA. The CDR3 has 14 amino acids. The CDR3 DNA reads as TGCAGCGCTACAGACAGGAGGAACACCGGGGAGCTGTTTTTT. Its translation is CSATDRRNTGELFF.

This clonotype turned up a few times. The chain links TRBV20-1 to TRBJ2-7; 10 nucleotides line up with TRBD2. This CDR3 region has 14 residues. V shed 5 bases, J shed 3 bases, and the junction held 7 bases outside the gene matches. Germline CDR1 is DFQATT and CDR2 is SNEGSKA (reference sequence). CDR3 protein: CSALSRTSGYEQYF. Here the CDR3 DNA reads TGCAGTGCTCTAAGCAGGACTAGCGGCTACGAGCAGTACTTC.

The rearrangement links TRBV27 to TRBJ1-1; D gene uncertain. Germline V gene data show CDR1 as MNHEY and CDR2 as SMNVEV (reference sequence). V shed 4 bases and J shed 8 bases, with 14 bases lying between them. The CDR3 is made up of 13 amino acids. As DNA, the CDR3 is TGTGCCAGCAGTTCCCCTTTCAGGCAGGAAGCTTTCTTT. It is translated as CASSSPFRQEAFF.

This CDR3 reads CASSLPEGASIAAQETQYF. CDR3 in DNA: TGCGCCAGCAGCTTGCCCGAGGGGGCCTCAATCGCGGCGCAAGAGACCCAGTACTTC. V usage is TRBV5-1 and J usage is TRBJ2-5; 7 bases are a match to TRBD1. This CDR3 comprises 19 residues. Germline lookup yields CDR1 SGHRS and CDR2 YFSETQ. V shed 1 base and J 2 bases; nucleotides not matched to a gene: 17.

This chain joins TRBV5-1 and TRBJ1-3, with 8 nucleotides matching TRBD1. The germline V gene has CDR1 SGHRS and CDR2 YFSETQ. The CDR3 runs 14 residues. V lost 5 bases to trimming and J lost 7 bases; unmatched junction nucleotides: 8. In DNA form, the CDR3 reads TGCGCCAGCAGTAGCCAAACAGGGGGTAACACCATATATTTT. Translated, it gives CASSSQTGGNTIYF.

The chain is built from TRBV29-1 and TRBJ2-1; 10 bases are shared with TRBD1. The trim removed 8 bases at V and 6 bases at J, leaving 10 bases unmatched. The germline V gene has CDR1 SQVTM and CDR2 ANQGSEA. CDR3 length equals 14 residues. The CDR3 sequence is CSIHLGTGVNEQFF. The CDR3 nucleotides are TGCAGCATCCATCTCGGGACAGGGGTCAATGAGCAGTTCTTC.